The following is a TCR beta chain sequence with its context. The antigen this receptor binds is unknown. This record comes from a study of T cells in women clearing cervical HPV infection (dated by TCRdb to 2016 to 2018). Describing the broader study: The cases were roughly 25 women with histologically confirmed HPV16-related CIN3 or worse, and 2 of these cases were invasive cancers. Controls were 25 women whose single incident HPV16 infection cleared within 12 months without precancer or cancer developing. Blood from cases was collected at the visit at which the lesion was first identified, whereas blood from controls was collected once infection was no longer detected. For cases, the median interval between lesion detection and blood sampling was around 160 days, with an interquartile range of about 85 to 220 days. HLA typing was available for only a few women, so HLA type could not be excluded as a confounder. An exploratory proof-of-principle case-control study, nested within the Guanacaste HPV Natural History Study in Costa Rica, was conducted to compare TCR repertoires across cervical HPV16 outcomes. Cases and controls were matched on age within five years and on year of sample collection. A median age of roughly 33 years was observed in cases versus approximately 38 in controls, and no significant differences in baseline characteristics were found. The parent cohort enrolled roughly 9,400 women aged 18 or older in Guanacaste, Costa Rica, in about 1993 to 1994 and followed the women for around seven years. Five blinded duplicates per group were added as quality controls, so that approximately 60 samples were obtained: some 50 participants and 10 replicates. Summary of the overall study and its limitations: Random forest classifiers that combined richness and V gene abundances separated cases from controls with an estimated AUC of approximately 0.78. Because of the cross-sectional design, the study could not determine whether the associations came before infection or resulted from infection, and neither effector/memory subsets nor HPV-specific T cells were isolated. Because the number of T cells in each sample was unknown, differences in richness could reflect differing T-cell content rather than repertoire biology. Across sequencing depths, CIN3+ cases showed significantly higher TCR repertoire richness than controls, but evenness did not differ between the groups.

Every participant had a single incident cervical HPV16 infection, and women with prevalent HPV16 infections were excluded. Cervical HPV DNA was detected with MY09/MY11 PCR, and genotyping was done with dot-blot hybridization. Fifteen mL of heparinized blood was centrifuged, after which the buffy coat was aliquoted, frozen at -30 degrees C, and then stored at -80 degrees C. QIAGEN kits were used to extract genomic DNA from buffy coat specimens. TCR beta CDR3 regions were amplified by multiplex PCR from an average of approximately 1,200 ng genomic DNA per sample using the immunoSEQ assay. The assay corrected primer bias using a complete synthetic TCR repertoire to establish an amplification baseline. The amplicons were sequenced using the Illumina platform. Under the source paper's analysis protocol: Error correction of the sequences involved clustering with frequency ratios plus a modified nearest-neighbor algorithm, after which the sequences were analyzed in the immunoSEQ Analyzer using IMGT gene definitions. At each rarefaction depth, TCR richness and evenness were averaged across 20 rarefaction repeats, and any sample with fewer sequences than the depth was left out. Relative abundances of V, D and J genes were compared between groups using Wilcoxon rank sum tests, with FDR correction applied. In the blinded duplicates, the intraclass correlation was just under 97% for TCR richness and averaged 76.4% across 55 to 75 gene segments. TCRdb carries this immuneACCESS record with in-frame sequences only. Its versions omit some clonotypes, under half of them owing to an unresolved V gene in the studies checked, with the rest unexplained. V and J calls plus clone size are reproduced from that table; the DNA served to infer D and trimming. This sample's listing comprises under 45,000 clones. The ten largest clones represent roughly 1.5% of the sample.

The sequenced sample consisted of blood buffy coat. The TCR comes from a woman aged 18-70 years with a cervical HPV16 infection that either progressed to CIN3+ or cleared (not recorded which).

CDR3 DNA (partial): TGTGCCAGTAGTATAGTAACTAGCGGGGGACCTACCTACAATGAG. The translation is CASSIVTSGGPTYNE. The entire CDR3 protein reads CASSIVTSGGPTYNEQFF. The sequence is built from TRBV19 and TRBJ2-1; 11 nucleotides in the junction match TRBD2. Read data end 3 residues before the CDR3 end; the end is taken from the germline J gene. Compared with germline, V lacks 1 base and J lacks 2 bases; bases without a gene match: 7. The CDR3 has 18 amino acids, counting the end cysteine and phenylalanine. The DNA has 45 bases, all within the CDR3, and is read from base 1. CDR1 is given as LNHDA and CDR2 as SQIVND, both from the germline V gene (reference sequence).